The rows below give T cell receptor beta chains drawn from one sample of a study of cytotoxic CD8 clonotypes in ibrutinib-treated CLL. Profiling relied on immunoSEQ multiplex PCR, and the TCRdb table lists in-frame clones only, not all of them. The sample includes roughly 150,000 clones, less than 85% of them seen just once. The starting material was PBMCs, obtained after 24 months of ibrutinib treatment. The receptors were sampled from a human donor with chronic lymphocytic leukemia. Both conserved end residues are part of each CDR3. The D gene is left open where the match is weak. Expanded clones get a size class; other rows say once, few or many, or leave the size out.

J: TRBJ1-5
D: .
size: .
length: 13
V: TRBV18
CDR3: CASSQGSNQPQHF
DNA: TGTGCCAGCTCACAGGGCAGCAATCAGCCCCAGCATTTT

J: TRBJ1-6
D: .
size: .
length: 17
V: TRBV2
CDR3: CASSETPGRGIGSPLHF
DNA: TGTGCCAGCAGTGAAACCCCGGGAAGGGGCATTGGTTCACCCCTCCACTTT

J: TRBJ2-5
D: TRBD1
size: once
length: 14
V: TRBV18
CDR3: CASSPATGGETQYF
DNA: TGTGCCAGCTCACCAGCGACAGGGGGCGAGACCCAGTACTTC

J: TRBJ1-3
D: .
size: .
length: 14
V: TRBV9
CDR3: CASSVRNSGNTIYF
DNA: TGTGCCAGCAGCGTAAGGAACTCTGGAAACACCATATATTTT

J: TRBJ2-7
D: .
size: .
length: 15
V: TRBV7-2
CDR3: CASRQQGGSSYEQYF
DNA: TGTGCCAGCAGACAACAGGGTGGCTCGTCCTACGAGCAGTACTTC

J: TRBJ1-2
D: .
size: .
length: 16
V: TRBV6-4
CDR3: CASRDRASGTNYGYTF
DNA: TGTGCCAGCAGAGATCGGGCGTCGGGAACTAACTATGGCTACACCTTC

J: TRBJ1-5
D: .
size: .
length: 13
V: TRBV10-1
CDR3: CASRGDSNQPQHF
DNA: TGCGCCAGCAGGGGAGATAGCAATCAGCCCCAGCATTTT

J: TRBJ2-2
D: .
size: .
length: 14
V: TRBV30
CDR3: CALGRTVNTGELFF
DNA: TGTGCCCTTGGTAGGACGGTGAACACCGGGGAGCTGTTTTTT

J: TRBJ2-1
D: TRBD2
size: few
length: 16
V: TRBV4-2
CDR3: CASSQRLAGGFNEQFF
DNA: TGTGCCAGCAGCCAAAGACTAGCGGGAGGATTCAATGAGCAGTTCTTC

J: TRBJ2-1
D: .
size: .
length: 13
V: TRBV5-1
CDR3: CASSLVQNNEQFF
DNA: TGCGCCAGCAGCTTGGTACAGAACAATGAGCAGTTCTTC

J: TRBJ1-4
D: .
size: .
length: 16
V: TRBV5-8
CDR3: CASSTGHRSTNEKLFF
DNA: TGTGCCAGCAGCACGGGACACCGGTCAACTAATGAAAAACTGTTTTTT

J: TRBJ1-6
D: TRBD1
size: .
length: 15
V: TRBV5-1
CDR3: CASRPTGTGMSPLHF
DNA: TGCGCCAGCAGACCCACCGGGACAGGGATGTCACCCCTCCACTTT

J: TRBJ1-4
D: TRBD1
size: .
length: 17
V: TRBV5-6
CDR3: CASSLAIRRDRGEKLFF
DNA: TGTGCCAGCAGCTTGGCCATCCGCCGGGACAGGGGCGAAAAACTGTTTTTT

J: TRBJ2-5
D: .
size: .
length: 15
V: TRBV5-1
CDR3: CASSLGAGAQETQYF
DNA: TGCGCCAGCAGCTTGGGGGCGGGGGCACAAGAGACCCAGTACTTC

J: TRBJ1-2
D: .
size: .
length: 12
V: TRBV4-1
CDR3: CASSQDIYGYTF
DNA: TGCGCCAGCAGCCAAGATATCTATGGCTACACCTTC

J: TRBJ2-5
D: .
size: .
length: 14
V: TRBV7-2
CDR3: CASSLGGPQETQYF
DNA: TGTGCCAGCAGCTTAGGGGGACCTCAAGAGACCCAGTACTTC

J: TRBJ2-7
D: .
size: .
length: 16
V: TRBV7-9
CDR3: CASSFLLGVSSYEQYF
DNA: TGTGCCAGCAGCTTTCTCCTGGGGGTTAGCTCCTACGAGCAGTACTTC

J: TRBJ2-7
D: .
size: .
length: 13
V: TRBV2
CDR3: CASSVELLYEQYF
DNA: TGTGCCAGCAGTGTCGAACTACTCTACGAGCAGTACTTC

J: TRBJ1-5
D: .
size: .
length: 14
V: TRBV30
CDR3: CAWSAGYSNQPQHF
DNA: TGTGCCTGGAGTGCCGGTTATAGCAATCAGCCCCAGCATTTT

J: TRBJ2-7
D: TRBD1
size: .
length: 15
V: TRBV28
CDR3: CASLTPAGGAYEQYF
DNA: TGTGCCAGCCTGACCCCGGCAGGGGGTGCCTACGAGCAGTACTTC

J: TRBJ2-7
D: .
size: .
length: 13
V: TRBV19
CDR3: CASSVLGGYEQYF
DNA: TGTGCCAGTAGTGTTTTGGGAGGCTACGAGCAGTACTTC

J: TRBJ2-6
D: TRBD2
size: .
length: 18
V: TRBV18
CDR3: CASSPGLAGGSGANVLTF
DNA: TGTGCCAGCTCACCAGGACTAGCGGGAGGATCTGGGGCCAACGTCCTGACTTTC

J: TRBJ2-7
D: TRBD2
size: few
length: 14
V: TRBV28
CDR3: CASSLGGRAREQYF
DNA: TGTGCCAGCAGTTTAGGTGGGAGGGCCCGCGAGCAGTACTTC

J: TRBJ1-1
D: TRBD1
size: .
length: 15
V: TRBV7-8
CDR3: CASSLLGTGVTEAFF
DNA: TGTGCCAGCAGCTTACTCGGGACAGGGGTCACTGAAGCTTTCTTT

J: TRBJ1-4
D: TRBD1
size: .
length: 15
V: TRBV9
CDR3: CASSVAGQGYEKLFF
DNA: TGTGCCAGCAGCGTAGCGGGACAGGGATATGAAAAACTGTTTTTT

J: TRBJ2-5
D: .
size: .
length: 17
V: TRBV21-1
CDR3: CASSKANGRKTPETQYF
DNA: TGTGCCAGCAGCAAAGCGAACGGACGGAAAACTCCAGAGACCCAGTACTTC

J: TRBJ1-1
D: .
size: .
length: 18
V: TRBV21-1
CDR3: CASSTPTRSYGMNTEAFF
DNA: TGTGCCAGCAGCACCCCGACCAGGTCTTACGGAATGAACACTGAAGCTTTCTTT

J: TRBJ1-1
D: .
size: .
length: 13
V: TRBV9
CDR3: CASSVESDTEAFF
DNA: TGTGCCAGCAGCGTAGAAAGTGACACTGAAGCTTTCTTT

J: TRBJ2-7
D: TRBD2
size: .
length: 14
V: TRBV5-5
CDR3: CASSLGGGIYEQYF
DNA: TGTGCCAGCAGCTTGGGCGGGGGAATTTACGAGCAGTACTTC

J: TRBJ1-5
D: .
size: .
length: 11
V: TRBV7-2
CDR3: CASSLGKPQHF
DNA: TGTGCCAGCAGCTTAGGTAAACCCCAGCATTTT

J: TRBJ1-2
D: .
size: .
length: 16
V: TRBV7-8
CDR3: CASSSHPGKRDYGYTF
DNA: TGTGCCAGCAGTTCCCACCCGGGGAAGAGGGACTATGGCTACACCTTC

J: TRBJ1-1
D: TRBD1
size: .
length: 15
V: TRBV18
CDR3: CASSPGQGAHTEAFF
DNA: TGTGCCAGCTCACCCGGACAGGGGGCCCACACTGAAGCTTTCTTT

J: TRBJ1-2
D: .
size: .
length: 14
V: TRBV5-4
CDR3: CASSPGDSVYGYTF
DNA: TGTGCCAGCAGCCCGGGGGACTCAGTCTATGGCTACACCTTC

J: TRBJ1-2
D: .
size: .
length: 13
V: TRBV9
CDR3: CASSPRTPPLYTF
DNA: TGTGCCAGCAGCCCCAGGACTCCCCCTCTCTACACCTTC

J: TRBJ1-5
D: .
size: few
length: 12
V: TRBV7-6
CDR3: CASSLLDQPQHF
DNA: TGTGCCAGCAGCCTACTGGATCAGCCCCAGCATTTT

J: TRBJ2-7
D: TRBD2
size: .
length: 14
V: TRBV28
CDR3: CASTRLGTSYEQYF
DNA: TGTGCCAGCACCCGTCTCGGGACTAGCTACGAGCAGTACTTC

J: TRBJ1-1
D: TRBD1
size: .
length: 14
V: TRBV2
CDR3: CASSGQGVGTEAFF
DNA: TGTGCCAGCAGCGGGCAGGGGGTGGGCACTGAAGCTTTCTTT

J: TRBJ2-4
D: .
size: .
length: 18
V: TRBV18
CDR3: CASSPVPTGLPSLGIQYF
DNA: TGTGCCAGCTCACCGGTCCCCACAGGGCTCCCCTCCCTCGGCATTCAGTACTTC

J: TRBJ1-5
D: .
size: .
length: 13
V: TRBV6-5
CDR3: CASRKTSNQPQHF
DNA: TGTGCCAGCAGAAAGACCAGCAATCAGCCCCAGCATTTT

J: TRBJ1-1
D: TRBD1
size: once
length: 13
V: TRBV11-2
CDR3: CAGSRTGSTEAFF
DNA: TGTGCCGGCTCTAGGACAGGGTCAACTGAAGCTTTCTTT

J: TRBJ2-1
D: TRBD1
size: .
length: 14
V: TRBV13
CDR3: CASTLGQGGHEQFF
DNA: TGTGCCTCCACCCTGGGACAGGGAGGCCATGAGCAGTTCTTC

J: TRBJ1-1
D: .
size: .
length: 15
V: TRBV9
CDR3: CASSVAHRSNTEAFF
DNA: TGTGCCAGCAGCGTAGCTCACAGGTCAAACACTGAAGCTTTCTTT

J: TRBJ2-7
D: .
size: .
length: 15
V: TRBV30
CDR3: CAWMDEGVRGYEQYF
DNA: TGTGCCTGGATGGATGAGGGGGTTCGAGGCTACGAGCAGTACTTC

J: TRBJ1-3
D: .
size: .
length: 15
V: TRBV21-1
CDR3: CASSKGVTGGNTIYF
DNA: TGTGCCAGCAGCAAAGGGGTCACAGGTGGAAACACCATATATTTT

J: TRBJ2-2
D: .
size: .
length: 13
V: TRBV7-7
CDR3: CASSLGDTGELFF
DNA: TGTGCTAGCAGCTTAGGGGACACCGGGGAGCTGTTTTTT

J: TRBJ1-4
D: .
size: .
length: 12
V: TRBV18
CDR3: CASSPREEKLFF
DNA: TGTGCCAGCTCACCAAGGGAGGAAAAACTGTTTTTT

J: TRBJ2-2
D: TRBD1
size: few
length: 15
V: TRBV11-2
CDR3: CASSIRQGGTGELFF
DNA: TGTGCCAGCAGCATCCGACAGGGTGGCACCGGGGAGCTGTTTTTT

J: TRBJ1-4
D: TRBD1
size: .
length: 15
V: TRBV7-9
CDR3: CASSSWDRGNEKLFF
DNA: TGTGCCAGCAGCTCCTGGGACAGGGGCAATGAAAAACTGTTTTTT

J: TRBJ1-1
D: .
size: .
length: 12
V: TRBV27
CDR3: CASSTHETEAFF
DNA: TGTGCCAGCAGCACCCATGAGACTGAAGCTTTCTTT

J: TRBJ1-6
D: .
size: .
length: 13
V: TRBV7-9
CDR3: CASSLVSGSPLHF
DNA: TGTGCCAGCAGCTTAGTGTCTGGGTCACCCCTCCACTTT

J: TRBJ2-7
D: .
size: once
length: 14
V: TRBV29-1
CDR3: CSVPKISGSYEQYF
DNA: TGCAGCGTTCCGAAAATTAGCGGCTCCTACGAGCAGTACTTC

J: TRBJ1-2
D: TRBD1
size: .
length: 15
V: TRBV19
CDR3: CASSSSPGTGFRDTF
DNA: TGTGCCAGTAGTTCAAGTCCCGGGACAGGGTTTCGGGACACCTTC

J: TRBJ1-1
D: TRBD1
size: .
length: 15
V: TRBV7-8
CDR3: CASSFWTGGGTEAFF
DNA: TGTGCCAGCAGCTTCTGGACAGGGGGAGGGACTGAAGCTTTCTTT

J: TRBJ1-5
D: TRBD1
size: .
length: 15
V: TRBV30
CDR3: CAWSGRDRAAQPQHF
DNA: TGTGCCTGGAGTGGACGGGACAGGGCGGCTCAGCCCCAGCATTTT

J: TRBJ1-6
D: .
size: .
length: 15
V: TRBV19
CDR3: CASSIVSGRRSPLHF
DNA: TGTGCCAGTAGTATAGTGTCGGGACGAAGGTCACCCCTCCACTTT

J: TRBJ2-7
D: .
size: .
length: 13
V: TRBV28
CDR3: CAIMRGRSYEQYF
DNA: TGTGCCATTATGAGAGGGAGGTCCTACGAGCAGTACTTC

J: TRBJ2-1
D: .
size: once
length: 12
V: TRBV2
CDR3: CASSALVNEQFF
DNA: TGTGCCAGCAGTGCTTTGGTTAATGAGCAGTTCTTC

J: TRBJ1-5
D: .
size: .
length: 12
V: TRBV4-2
CDR3: CASSQLHQPQHF
DNA: TGTGCCAGCAGCCAATTGCACCAGCCCCAGCATTTT

J: TRBJ1-2
D: TRBD1
size: .
length: 16
V: TRBV11-2
CDR3: CASSHIGTGNTYGYTF
DNA: TGTGCCAGCAGCCACATCGGGACAGGGAATACTTATGGCTACACCTTC

J: TRBJ1-5
D: .
size: .
length: 14
V: TRBV5-1
CDR3: CASSRGDSNQPQHF
DNA: TGCGCCAGCAGCAGAGGGGATAGCAATCAGCCCCAGCATTTT